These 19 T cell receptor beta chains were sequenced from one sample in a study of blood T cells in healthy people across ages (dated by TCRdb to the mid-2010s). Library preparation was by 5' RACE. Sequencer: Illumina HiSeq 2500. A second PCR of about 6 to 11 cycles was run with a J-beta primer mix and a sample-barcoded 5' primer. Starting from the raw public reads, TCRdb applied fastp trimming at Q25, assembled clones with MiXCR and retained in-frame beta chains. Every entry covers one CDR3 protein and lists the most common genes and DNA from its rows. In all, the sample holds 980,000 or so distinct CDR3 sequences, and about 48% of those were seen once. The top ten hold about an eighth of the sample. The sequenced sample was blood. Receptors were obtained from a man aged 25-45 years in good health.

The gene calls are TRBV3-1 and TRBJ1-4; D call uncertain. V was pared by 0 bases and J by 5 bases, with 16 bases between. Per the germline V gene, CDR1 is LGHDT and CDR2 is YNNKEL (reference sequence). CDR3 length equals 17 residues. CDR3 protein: CASSQEGSAEYNEKLFF. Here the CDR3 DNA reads TGTGCCAGCAGCCAAGAAGGGTCGGCGGAATACAATGAAAAACTGTTTTTT.

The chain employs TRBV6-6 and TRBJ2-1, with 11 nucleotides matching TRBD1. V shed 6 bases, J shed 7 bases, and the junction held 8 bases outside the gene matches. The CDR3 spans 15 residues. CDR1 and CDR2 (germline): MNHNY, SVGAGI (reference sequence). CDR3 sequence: CASSPGQGAKNEQFF. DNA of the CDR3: TGTGCCAGCAGCCCAGGACAGGGGGCGAAGAATGAGCAGTTCTTC.

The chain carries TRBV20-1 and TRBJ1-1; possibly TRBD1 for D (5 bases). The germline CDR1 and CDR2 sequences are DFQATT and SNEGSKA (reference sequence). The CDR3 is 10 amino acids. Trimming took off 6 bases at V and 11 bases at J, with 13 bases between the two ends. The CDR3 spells CSAPGMRAFF. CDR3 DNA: TGCAGTGCCCCAGGGATGAGGGCTTTCTTT.

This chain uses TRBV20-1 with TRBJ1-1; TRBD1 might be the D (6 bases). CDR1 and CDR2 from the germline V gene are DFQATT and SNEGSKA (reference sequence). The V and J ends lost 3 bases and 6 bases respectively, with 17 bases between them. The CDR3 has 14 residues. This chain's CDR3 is CSASRGHLPPEAFF. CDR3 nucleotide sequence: TGCAGTGCTAGCCGGGGACATCTTCCCCCTGAAGCTTTCTTT.

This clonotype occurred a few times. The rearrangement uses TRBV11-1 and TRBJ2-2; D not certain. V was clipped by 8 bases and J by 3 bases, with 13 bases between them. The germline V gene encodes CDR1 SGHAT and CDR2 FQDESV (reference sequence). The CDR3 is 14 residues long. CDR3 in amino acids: CASVSGSDTGELFF. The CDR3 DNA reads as TGTGCCAGCGTTTCCGGTTCCGACACCGGGGAGCTGTTTTTT. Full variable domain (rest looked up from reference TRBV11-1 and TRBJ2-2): EAEVAQSPRYKITEKSQAVAFWCDPISGHATLYWYRQILGQGPELLVQFQDESVVDDSQLPKDRFSAERLKGVDSTLKIQPAELGDSAMYLCASVSGSDTGELFFGEGSRLTVL.

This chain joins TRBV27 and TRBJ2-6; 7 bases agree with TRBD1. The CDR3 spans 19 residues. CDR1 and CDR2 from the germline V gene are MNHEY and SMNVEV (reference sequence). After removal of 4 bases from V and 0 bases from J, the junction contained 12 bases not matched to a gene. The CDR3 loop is CASSWDSPRSSSGANVLTF. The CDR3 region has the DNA TGTGCCAGCAGTTGGGACAGTCCTCGCTCAAGCTCTGGGGCCAACGTCCTGACTTTC.

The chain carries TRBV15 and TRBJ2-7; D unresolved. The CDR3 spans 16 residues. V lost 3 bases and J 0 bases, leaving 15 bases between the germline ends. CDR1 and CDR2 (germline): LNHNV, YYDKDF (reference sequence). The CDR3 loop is CATSSRWTESSYEQYF. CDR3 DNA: TGTGCCACCAGCAGCCGCTGGACCGAGAGCTCCTACGAGCAGTACTTC.

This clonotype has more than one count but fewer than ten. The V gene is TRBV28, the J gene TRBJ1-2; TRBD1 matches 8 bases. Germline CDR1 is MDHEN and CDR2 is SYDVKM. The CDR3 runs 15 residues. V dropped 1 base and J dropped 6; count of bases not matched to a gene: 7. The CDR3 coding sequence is TGTGCCAGCAGTTTATTGTGGGACAGGCAGGATGGCTACACCTTC. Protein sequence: CASSLLWDRQDGYTF.

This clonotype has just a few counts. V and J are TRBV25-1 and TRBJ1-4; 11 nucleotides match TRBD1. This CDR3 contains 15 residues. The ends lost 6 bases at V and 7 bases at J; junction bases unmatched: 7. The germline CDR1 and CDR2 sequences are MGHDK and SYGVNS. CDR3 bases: TGTGCCAGCAGGGAGGACAGGGGGCGAAGTGAAAAACTGTTTTTT. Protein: CASREDRGRSEKLFF.

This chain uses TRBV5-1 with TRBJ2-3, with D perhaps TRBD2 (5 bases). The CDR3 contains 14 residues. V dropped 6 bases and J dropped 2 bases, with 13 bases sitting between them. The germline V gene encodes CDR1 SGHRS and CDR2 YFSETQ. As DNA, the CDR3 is TGCGCCAGCAATATAGCGTATTCCACAGATACGCAGTATTTT. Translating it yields CASNIAYSTDTQYF. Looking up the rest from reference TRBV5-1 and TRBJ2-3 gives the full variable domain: KAGVTQTPRYLIKTRGQQVTLSCSPISGHRSVSWYQQTPGQGLQFLFEYFSETQRNKGNFPGRFSGRQFSNSRSEMNVSTLELGDSALYLCASNIAYSTDTQYFGPGTRLTVL.

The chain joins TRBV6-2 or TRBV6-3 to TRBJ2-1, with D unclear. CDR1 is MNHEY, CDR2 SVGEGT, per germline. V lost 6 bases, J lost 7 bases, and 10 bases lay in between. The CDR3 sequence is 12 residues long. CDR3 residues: CASRLQANEQFF. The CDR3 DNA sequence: TGTGCCAGCAGGCTCCAGGCGAATGAGCAGTTCTTC.

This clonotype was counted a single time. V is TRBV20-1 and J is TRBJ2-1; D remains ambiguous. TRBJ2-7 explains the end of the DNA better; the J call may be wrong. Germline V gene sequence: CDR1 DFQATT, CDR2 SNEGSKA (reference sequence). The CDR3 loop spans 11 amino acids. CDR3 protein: CSASSIYEQYF. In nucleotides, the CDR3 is TGCAGTGCTAGTAGTATCTACGAGCAGTACTTC.

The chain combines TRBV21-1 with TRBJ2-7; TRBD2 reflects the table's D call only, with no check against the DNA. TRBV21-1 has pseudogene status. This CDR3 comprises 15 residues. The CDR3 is CASSKLAGKHYEQYF. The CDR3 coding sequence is TGTGCCAGCAGCAAGCTAGCGGGGAAGCATTACGAGCAGTACTTC.

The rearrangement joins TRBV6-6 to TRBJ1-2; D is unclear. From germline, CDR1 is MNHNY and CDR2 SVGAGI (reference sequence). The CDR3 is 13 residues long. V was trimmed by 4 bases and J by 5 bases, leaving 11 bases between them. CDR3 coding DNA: TGTGCCAGCAGTTGTGGGGTGTCATATGGCTACACCTTC. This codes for CASSCGVSYGYTF.

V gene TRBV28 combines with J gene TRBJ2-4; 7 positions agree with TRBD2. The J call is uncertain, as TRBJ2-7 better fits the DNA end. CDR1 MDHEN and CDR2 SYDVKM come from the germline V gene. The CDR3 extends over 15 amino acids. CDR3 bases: TGTGCCAGCAGAGCAGTAGCGGGTAACTCCTACGAGCAGTACTTC. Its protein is CASRAVAGNSYEQYF.

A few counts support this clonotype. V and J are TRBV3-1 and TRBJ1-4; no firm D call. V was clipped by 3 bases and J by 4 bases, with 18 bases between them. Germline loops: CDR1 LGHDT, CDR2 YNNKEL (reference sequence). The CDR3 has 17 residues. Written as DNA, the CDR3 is TGTGCCAGCAGCCATCCTCCCCAGACGGCCGTTAATGAAAAACTGTTTTTT. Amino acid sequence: CASSHPPQTAVNEKLFF.

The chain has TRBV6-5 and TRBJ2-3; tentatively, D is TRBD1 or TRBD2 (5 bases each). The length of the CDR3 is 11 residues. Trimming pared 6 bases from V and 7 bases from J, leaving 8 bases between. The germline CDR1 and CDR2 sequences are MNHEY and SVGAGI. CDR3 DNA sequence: TGTGCCAGCAGAGGGGACCATACGCAGTATTTT. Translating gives CASRGDHTQYF.

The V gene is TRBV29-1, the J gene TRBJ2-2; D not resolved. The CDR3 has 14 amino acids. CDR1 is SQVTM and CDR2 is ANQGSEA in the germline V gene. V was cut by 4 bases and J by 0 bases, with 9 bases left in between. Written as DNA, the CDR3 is TGCAGCGTTGGGACGGACGCGAACACCGGGGAGCTGTTTTTT. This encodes CSVGTDANTGELFF.

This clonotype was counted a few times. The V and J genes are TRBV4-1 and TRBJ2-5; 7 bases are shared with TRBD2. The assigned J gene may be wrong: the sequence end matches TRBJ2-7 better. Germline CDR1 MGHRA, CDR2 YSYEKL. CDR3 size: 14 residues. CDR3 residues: CASSQVSGGYEQYF. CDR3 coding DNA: TGCGCCAGCAGCCAAGTGTCGGGGGGATACGAGCAGTACTTC.